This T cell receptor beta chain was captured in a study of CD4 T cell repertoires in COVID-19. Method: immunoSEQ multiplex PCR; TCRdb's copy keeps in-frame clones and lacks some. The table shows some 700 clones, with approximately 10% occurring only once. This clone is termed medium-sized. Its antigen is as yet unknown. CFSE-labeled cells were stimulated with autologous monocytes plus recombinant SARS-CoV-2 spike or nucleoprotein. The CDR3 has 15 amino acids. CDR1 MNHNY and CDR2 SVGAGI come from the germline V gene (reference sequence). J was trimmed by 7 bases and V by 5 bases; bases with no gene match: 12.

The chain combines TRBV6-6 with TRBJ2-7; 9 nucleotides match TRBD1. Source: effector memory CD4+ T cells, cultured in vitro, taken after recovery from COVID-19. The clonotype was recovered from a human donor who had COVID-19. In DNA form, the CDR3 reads TGTGCCAGCAGTCTACTGGGACAGGGATCGAGGGAGCAGTACTTC. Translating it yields CASSLLGQGSREQYF.